One sample yielded the 31 T cell receptor beta chains listed below, sequenced in a study of cytotoxic CD8 clonotypes in ibrutinib-treated CLL. Repertoires were generated with immunoSEQ multiplex PCR, while TCRdb's copy carries only in-frame clones and drops some. The sample has roughly 70,000 clones; around 84% are singletons. Specimen: PBMCs, collected at disease progression, from a patient treated with ibrutinib. The receptors were gathered from a human donor with chronic lymphocytic leukemia.

V gene TRBV10-3 combines with J gene TRBJ2-5; maybe TRBD2 (5 bases). Deletions cut 4 bases from V and 4 bases from J, with 13 bases between. The CDR3 runs to 14 residues. The V gene's germline CDR1 is ENHRY and CDR2 SYGVKD. CDR3 coding DNA: TGTGCCATCAGTGGCTCTACCGAGGGAGAGACCCAGTACTTC. It yields the protein CAISGSTEGETQYF.

The chain has TRBV7-3 and TRBJ2-1; D uncertain. V lost 5 bases and J lost 0, with 5 bases in between. This CDR3 region has 13 residues. CDR1 is SGHTA, CDR2 FQGTGA, per germline. CDR3 DNA sequence: TGTGCCAGCAGCACCGGCTCCTACAATGAGCAGTTCTTC. This encodes CASSTGSYNEQFF. Filled out from reference TRBV7-3 and TRBJ2-1, the complete variable domain reads GAGVSQTPSNKVTEKGKYVELRCDPISGHTALYWYRQSLGQGPEFLIYFQGTGAADDSGLPNDRFFAVRPEGSVSTLKIQRTERGDSAVYLCASSTGSYNEQFFGPGTRLTVL.

The rearrangement uses TRBV6-5 and TRBJ1-1, with D unresolved. The V and J ends lost 4 bases and 5 bases respectively, with 11 bases between them. The CDR3 has 13 residues. CDR1 is MNHEY and CDR2 is SVGAGI in the germline V gene. The CDR3 nucleotides read TGTGCCAGCAGTTTCGACGCGGAGACTGAAGCTTTCTTT. It is translated as CASSFDAETEAFF.

The chain joins TRBV7-5 to TRBJ2-2; TRBD1 reflects the table's D call only, with no check against the DNA. TRBV7-5 is flagged as a pseudogene. The CDR3 contains 12 residues. The CDR3: CASSPNHGELFF. The CDR3 bases are TGTGCCAGCAGCCCCAATCACGGGGAGCTGTTTTTT.

J is TRBJ2-3 and V is TRBV7-2; possible D gene TRBD2, 6 bases. CDR3 length equals 13 residues. The V and J ends lost 2 bases and 9 bases respectively, with 12 bases between them. CDR1 and CDR2 from the germline V gene are SGHTA and FQGNSA. The CDR3 is CASSLSTSRTQYF. In DNA, the CDR3 is TGTGCCAGCAGCTTATCTACTAGCCGGACGCAGTATTTT.

The CDR3 nucleotides read TGTGCCTGGAACTCGGTCTCCTACAATGAGCAGTTCTTC. It encodes CAWNSVSYNEQFF. This chain connects TRBV30 to TRBJ2-1; no reliable D call. The CDR3 consists of 13 residues. Trimming shortened V by 4 bases and J by 0 bases, and 7 bases separated the two germline ends. CDR1 and CDR2 (germline): GTSNPN, SVGIG (reference sequence).

The V call is TRBV30, the J call TRBJ2-1, with a tentative D call TRBD2 (6 bases). The V gene's germline CDR1 is GTSNPN and CDR2 SVGIG (reference sequence). V shed 3 bases and J shed 10 bases, with 16 bases lying between them. The CDR3 length is 13 residues. CDR3 bases: TGTGCCTGGAGCTACATTGGGGCGGGGGAGCAGTTCTTC. It is translated as CAWSYIGAGEQFF.

J is TRBJ2-3 and V is TRBV10-1; D possibly matches TRBD1 or TRBD2 (5 bases each). Germline lookup yields CDR1 WNHNN and CDR2 SYGVQD (reference sequence). This CDR3 is built from 15 residues. The V gene lost 4 bases and the J gene lost 0 bases, with 11 bases spanning the gap. The CDR3 region has the DNA TGCGCCAGCAGTGCCCGGGGCATCAGCACAGATACGCAGTATTTT. Protein product: CASSARGISTDTQYF.

CDR3 in DNA: TGTGCCAGCAAGACCGACAGGGCCGCCTACAATGAGCAGTTCTTC. Its translation is CASKTDRAAYNEQFF. The chain employs TRBV2 and TRBJ2-1, with 7 bases aligning to TRBD1. This CDR3 contains 15 residues. The V gene end was trimmed by 7 bases and the J gene end by 2 bases; junction bases not matched to a gene: 8. Germline V gene lookup returns CDR1 SNHLY and CDR2 FYNNEI.

The V and J genes are TRBV30 and TRBJ2-7, with D perhaps TRBD1 (5 bases). CDR1 and CDR2 from the germline V gene are GTSNPN and SVGIG (reference sequence). V dropped 0 bases and J dropped 2 bases, with 5 bases sitting between them. CDR3 length: 12 amino acids. DNA for the CDR3: TGTGCCTGGAGTGTACAGGCCTACGAGCAGTACTTC. Residues: CAWSVQAYEQYF.

This chain uses TRBV6-1 with TRBJ1-1; D is ambiguous. The V and J ends lost 6 bases and 4 bases respectively, with 6 bases between them. The CDR3 runs 11 residues. In germline, CDR1 is MNHNS, CDR2 SASEGT. DNA of the CDR3: TGTGCCAGCAGGTCGGCCACTGAAGCTTTCTTT. Its translation: CASRSATEAFF.

The chain has TRBV4-1 and TRBJ1-5; TRBD1 might be the D (6 bases). CDR3 size: 15 residues. CDR1 MGHRA and CDR2 YSYEKL come from the germline V gene. With 5 bases removed from V and 3 bases from J, the gap between germline ends came to 14 bases. CDR3 sequence: CASSSEWTANQPQHF. CDR3 DNA: TGCGCCAGCAGCTCAGAGTGGACAGCCAATCAGCCCCAGCATTTT.

The chain carries TRBV6-6 and TRBJ1-2, with 9 bases fitting TRBD1. The V segment lost 5 bases and the J segment 5 bases; nucleotides outside the gene matches: 6. The germline V gene encodes CDR1 MNHNY and CDR2 SVGAGI (reference sequence). The length of the CDR3 is 14 residues. The CDR3 nucleotides are TGTGCCAGCAGTACGGGACAGGGTGATTATGGCTACACCTTC. As protein: CASSTGQGDYGYTF.

This clone has a single count. V usage is TRBV7-3 and J usage is TRBJ2-7, with D tentatively TRBD1 or TRBD2 (5 bases each). This CDR3 contains 18 residues. V was pared by 1 base and J by 0 bases, with 19 bases between. Per germline, CDR1 SGHTA and CDR2 FQGTGA. CDR3 in amino acids: CASSLRASGRASSYEQYF. Here the CDR3 DNA reads TGTGCCAGCAGCTTAAGAGCTTCAGGGCGGGCGAGCTCCTACGAGCAGTACTTC.

The chain has TRBV2 and TRBJ2-3; TRBD2 matches at 7 bases. Germline loops: CDR1 SNHLY, CDR2 FYNNEI. The CDR3 spans 15 residues. J lost 2 bases, V lost 6 bases, and 8 bases had no gene match. CDR3: CASSASGIFTDTQYF. Written as DNA, the CDR3 is TGTGCCAGCAGCGCCAGCGGGATCTTCACAGATACGCAGTATTTT. The full variable domain, its missing parts supplied by reference TRBV2 and TRBJ2-3, is EPEVTQTPSHQVTQMGQEVILRCVPISNHLYFYWYRQILGQKVEFLVSFYNNEISEKSEIFDDQFSVERPDGSNFTLKIRSTKLEDSAMYFCASSASGIFTDTQYFGPGTRLTVL.

The chain has TRBV7-2 and TRBJ1-2, with D perhaps matching TRBD1 (5 bases). V lost 5 bases and J 0 bases, leaving 13 bases between the germline ends. The CDR3 is made up of 15 amino acids. Per the germline V gene, CDR1 is SGHTA and CDR2 is FQGNSA. CDR3 in DNA: TGTGCCAGCAGCCCTGGGGCAGTATCTAACTATGGCTACACCTTC. Translated, it gives CASSPGAVSNYGYTF.

The chain couples TRBV18 to TRBJ1-1, with D unresolved. The CDR3 extends over 15 amino acids. Germline lookup yields CDR1 KGHSH and CDR2 LQKENI. V lost 2 bases and J 1 base, leaving 11 bases between the germline ends. CDR3 DNA: TGTGCCAGCTCACCATCCTGGGGAAAGAACACTGAAGCTTTCTTT. It specifies CASSPSWGKNTEAFF.

The chain links TRBV10-2 to TRBJ1-1; 8 bases line up with TRBD1. Germline-derived CDR1 and CDR2 are WSHSY and SAAADI. The trim removed 6 bases at V and 5 bases at J, leaving 11 bases unmatched. The CDR3 consists of 15 residues. This CDR3 reads CASSPMTGVRTEAFF. The CDR3 DNA is TGCGCCAGCAGCCCCATGACAGGGGTTCGGACTGAAGCTTTCTTT.

The DNA of the CDR3 is TGCGCCAGCAGCTCGGCAGGGACAGGGGCAGAGACCCAGTACTTC. Its translation: CASSSAGTGAETQYF. This chain links TRBV5-1 with TRBJ2-5; 10 nucleotides align to TRBD1. Germline V gene data show CDR1 as SGHRS and CDR2 as YFSETQ. The CDR3 loop spans 15 amino acids. Trimming cost V 3 bases and J 4 bases; bases outside gene matches: 6.

The chain links TRBV19 to TRBJ1-6; tentatively, D is TRBD1 (5 bases). Per germline, CDR1 LNHDA and CDR2 SQIVND (reference sequence). V lost 1 base, J lost 5 bases, and 15 bases lay in between. CDR3 length: 17 amino acids. Here the CDR3 reads CASSIVQGRADNSPLHF. DNA of the CDR3: TGTGCCAGTAGTATAGTCCAGGGTAGGGCTGATAATTCACCCCTCCACTTT.

The chain is built from TRBV27 and TRBJ2-2; TRBD2 matches at 9 bases. The germline V gene has CDR1 MNHEY and CDR2 SMNVEV (reference sequence). This CDR3 has 15 amino acids. V lost 3 bases to trimming and J lost 4 bases; unmatched junction nucleotides: 3. CDR3 nucleotides: TGTGCCAGCAGTTTTGAGCGGGGGGTCACCGGGGAGCTGTTTTTT. This translates into CASSFERGVTGELFF.

The chain is built from TRBV18 and TRBJ2-7; unclear D gene. This CDR3 has 14 residues. The V gene's germline CDR1 is KGHSH and CDR2 LQKENI. Trimming left V 0 bases short and J 2 bases short, with 8 bases between. CDR3 amino acids: CASSPPGSAYEQYF. As DNA, the CDR3 is TGTGCCAGCTCACCACCGGGCAGTGCCTACGAGCAGTACTTC.

V and J are TRBV5-4 and TRBJ1-2; no clear D. Germline loops: CDR1 SGHNT, CDR2 YYREEE (reference sequence). The CDR3 totals 13 residues. V was cut by 2 bases and J by 7 bases, with 12 bases left in between. The CDR3 is CASSFTYLFGYTF. In DNA, the CDR3 is TGTGCCAGCAGCTTTACATATCTATTTGGCTACACCTTC.

The J gene is TRBJ2-7, the V gene TRBV7-9; weak D call: TRBD1 (6 bases). Germline V gives CDR1 SEHNR, CDR2 FQNEAQ (reference sequence). The CDR3 runs 16 residues. V was shortened by 2 bases and J by 1 base, with 15 bases between the two germline ends. As DNA, the CDR3 is TGTGCCAGCAGCTTACCCCGACAGGCCCTTTCCTACGAGCAGTACTTC. The encoded protein is CASSLPRQALSYEQYF.

The CDR3 coding sequence is TGCAGCGCGATGGACACGAACACCGGGGAGCTGTTTTTT. This gives the protein CSAMDTNTGELFF. J is TRBJ2-2 and V is TRBV29-1, with a tentative D call TRBD1 (5 bases). CDR1 and CDR2 (germline): SQVTM, ANQGSEA. The V gene lost 7 bases and the J gene lost 0 bases, with 9 bases spanning the gap. The CDR3 is 13 residues long.

V usage is TRBV5-1 and J usage is TRBJ2-3; TRBD2 agrees at 8 bases. The germline V gene encodes CDR1 SGHRS and CDR2 YFSETQ. The length of the CDR3 is 15 residues. J lost 2 bases, V lost 5 bases, and 7 bases had no gene match. The CDR3 loop reads CASRGAGVNTDTQYF. CDR3 sequence (DNA): TGCGCCAGCAGGGGAGCGGGGGTGAACACAGATACGCAGTATTTT.

The chain couples TRBV27 to TRBJ1-5; D might be TRBD1 (5 bases). Germline loops: CDR1 MNHEY, CDR2 SMNVEV (reference sequence). V was pared by 5 bases and J by 3 bases, with 8 bases between. This CDR3 contains 13 residues. The CDR3 reads CASSDSNNQPQHF. For the CDR3, the DNA is TGTGCCAGCAGTGACAGTAACAATCAGCCCCAGCATTTT.

The rearrangement links TRBV5-8 to TRBJ2-5, with TRBD2 matching 10 bases. The CDR3 consists of 16 residues. CDR1 and CDR2 (germline): SGHTS, YDEGEE. V was pared by 1 base and J by 5 bases, with 8 bases of the junction left unmatched. The CDR3 is CASSLPSGSMSETQYF. The CDR3 nucleotides read TGTGCCAGCAGCTTGCCTAGCGGGAGTATGTCGGAGACCCAGTACTTC. The complete variable domain, with remaining parts taken from reference TRBV5-8 and TRBJ2-5, reads EAGVTQSPTHLIKTRGQQATLRCSPISGHTSVYWYQQALGLGLQFLLWYDEGEERNRGNFPPRFSGRQFPNYSSELNVNALELEDSALYLCASSLPSGSMSETQYFGPGTRLLVL.

The gene calls are TRBV25-1 and TRBJ2-5, with a tentative D call TRBD1 (6 bases). Germline assignment: CDR1 MGHDK and CDR2 SYGVNS. The CDR3 contains 14 residues. Trimming took off 3 bases at V and 0 bases at J, with 8 bases between the two ends. The CDR3 DNA reads TGTGCCAGCAGTGAGTGGACAGACCAAGAGACCCAGTACTTC. Encoded protein: CASSEWTDQETQYF.

The chain links TRBV5-6 to TRBJ2-5; D is uncertain. CDR1 is SGHDT and CDR2 is YYEEEE in the germline V gene. Trimming left V 4 bases short and J 4 bases short, with 14 bases between. The CDR3 covers 14 residues. The CDR3 spells CASSRGLFAETQYF. As DNA, the CDR3 is TGTGCCAGCAGCCGTGGTTTGTTTGCAGAGACCCAGTACTTC. The full variable domain, its missing parts supplied by reference TRBV5-6 and TRBJ2-5, is DAGVTQSPTHLIKTRGQQVTLRCSPKSGHDTVSWYQQALGQGPQFIFQYYEEEERQRGNFPDRFSGHQFPNYSSELNVNALLLGDSALYLCASSRGLFAETQYFGPGTRLLVL.

CDR3 DNA sequence: TGTGCCAGCAGCCCTAGTTGGGACCAGGGCCATGAGCAGTTCTTC. Translated, it gives CASSPSWDQGHEQFF. The chain couples TRBV9 to TRBJ2-1, with D perhaps matching TRBD1 or TRBD2 (5 bases each). The V gene's germline CDR1 is SGDLS and CDR2 YYNGEE. Trimming stripped 4 bases from V and 8 bases from J, with 19 bases between. The CDR3 runs to 15 residues. The whole variable domain, remainder taken from reference TRBV9 and TRBJ2-1, is DSGVTQTPKHLITATGQRVTLRCSPRSGDLSVYWYQQSLDQGLQFLIQYYNGEERAKGNILERFSAQQFPDLHSELNLSSLELGDSALYFCASSPSWDQGHEQFFGPGTRLTVL.